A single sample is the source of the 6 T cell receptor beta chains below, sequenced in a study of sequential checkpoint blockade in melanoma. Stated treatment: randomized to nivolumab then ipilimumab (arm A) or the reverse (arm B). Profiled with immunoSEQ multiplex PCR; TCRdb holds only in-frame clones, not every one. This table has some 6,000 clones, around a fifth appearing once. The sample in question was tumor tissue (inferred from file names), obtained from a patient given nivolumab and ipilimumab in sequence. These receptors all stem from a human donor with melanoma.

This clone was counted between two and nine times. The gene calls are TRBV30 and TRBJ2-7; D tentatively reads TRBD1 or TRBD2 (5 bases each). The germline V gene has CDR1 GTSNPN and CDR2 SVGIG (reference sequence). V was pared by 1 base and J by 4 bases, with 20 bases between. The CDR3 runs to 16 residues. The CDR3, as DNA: TGTGCCTGGAGTGGGCTCGGGACGGGCCCTTCTTACGAGCAGTACTTC. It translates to CAWSGLGTGPSYEQYF. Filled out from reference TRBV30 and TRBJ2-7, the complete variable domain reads SQTIHQWPATLVQPVGSPLSLECTVEGTSNPNLYWYRQAAGRGLQLLFYSVGIGQISSEVPQNLSASRPQDRQFILSSKKLLLSDSGFYLCAWSGLGTGPSYEQYFGPGTRLTVT.

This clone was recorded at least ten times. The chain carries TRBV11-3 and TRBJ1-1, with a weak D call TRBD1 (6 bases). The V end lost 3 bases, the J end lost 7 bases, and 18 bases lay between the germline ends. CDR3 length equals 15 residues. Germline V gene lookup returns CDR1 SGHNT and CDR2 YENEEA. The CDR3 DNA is TGTGCCAGCAGCTTTGGTAGCGGACCCAGGGGTGAAGCTTTCTTT. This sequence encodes CASSFGSGPRGEAFF.

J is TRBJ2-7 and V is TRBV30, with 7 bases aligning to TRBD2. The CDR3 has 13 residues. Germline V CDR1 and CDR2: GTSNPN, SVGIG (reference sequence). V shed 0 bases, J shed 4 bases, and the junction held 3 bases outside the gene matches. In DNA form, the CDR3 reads TGTGCCTGGAGTGTGCTAGCGGATTACGAGCAGTACTTC. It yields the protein CAWSVLADYEQYF.

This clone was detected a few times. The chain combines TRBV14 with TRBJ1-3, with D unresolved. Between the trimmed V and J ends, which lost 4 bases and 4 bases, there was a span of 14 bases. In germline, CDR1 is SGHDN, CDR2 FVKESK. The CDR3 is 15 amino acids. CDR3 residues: CASSRAGNWGNTIYF. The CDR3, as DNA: TGTGCCAGCAGCCGCGCCGGGAACTGGGGAAACACCATATATTTT.

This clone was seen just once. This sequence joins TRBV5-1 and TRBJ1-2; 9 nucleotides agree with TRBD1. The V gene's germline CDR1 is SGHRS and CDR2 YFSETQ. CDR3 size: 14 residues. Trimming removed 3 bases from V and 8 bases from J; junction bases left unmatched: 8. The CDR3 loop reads CASSSGQGQDGYTF. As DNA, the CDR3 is TGCGCCAGCAGCTCAGGACAGGGGCAGGACGGCTACACCTTC. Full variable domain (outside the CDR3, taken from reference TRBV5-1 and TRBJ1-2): KAGVTQTPRYLIKTRGQQVTLSCSPISGHRSVSWYQQTPGQGLQFLFEYFSETQRNKGNFPGRFSGRQFSNSRSEMNVSTLELGDSALYLCASSSGQGQDGYTFGSGTRLTVV.

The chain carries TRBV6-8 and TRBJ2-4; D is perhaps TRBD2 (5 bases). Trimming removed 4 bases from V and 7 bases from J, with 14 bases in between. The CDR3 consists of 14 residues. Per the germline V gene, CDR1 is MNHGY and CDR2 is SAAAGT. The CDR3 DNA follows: TGTGCCAGCAGTTTAGGAGGTCTTGCGAACATTCAGTACTTC. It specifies CASSLGGLANIQYF.